This T cell receptor (beta chain) was recovered during a study of regulatory T cells in long-lasting Graves disease. Whole-study findings and limits: Since the sample size was small, accuracy may have been reduced. Persistent patients had a count of shared public clonotypes (around 2,700) that exceeded that of new patients (approximately 920).

In building TCR beta libraries, iRepertoire HTBI primers were used together with Arm-PCR of CDR3 regions. TCRdb redid the calling of the multiplex PCR reads with MiXCR, one entry per CDR3 protein. The sample has roughly 360,000 distinct CDR3 sequences, 10% to 15% seen once. The time point was: newly diagnosed GD, antithyroid drugs for less than 3 months. Extracted RNA from PBMCs served as the source of the TCR library. This clonotype was seen more than once but under ten times. Its target is unknown. These data are also associated with another study on T cells in Graves' hyperthyroidism and ophthalmopathy. That investigation notes: Clonotypes that were expanded in thyroid above 0.001 mostly appeared in blood too.

The sequenced sample was peripheral blood mononuclear cells (PBMCs), obtained at new diagnosis, from a patient treated with antithyroid drugs. The sequence came from a woman aged 18 to 35 with Graves disease.

CDR3 bases: TGCAGTGCTGCCCCCTCGTCTTGGTATAGCAATCAGCCCCAGCATTTT. Its translation is CSAAPSSWYSNQPQHF. This chain joins TRBV20-1 and TRBJ1-5; D is undetermined. CDR1 DFQATT and CDR2 SNEGSKA come from the germline V gene (reference sequence). CDR3 length: 16 residues. Trimming cost V 5 bases and J 0 bases, with 17 bases left between them.